Listed here is a single T cell receptor beta chain. Its target is unknown. This sample is drawn from a study of shared clonotypes between healthy human individuals. The wider study: Each donor's CD8 memory used one plate, CD8 naive two, each CD4 subset three. Findings and caveats of the study: The study generally estimated greater richness for naive than memory subsets. Generation probabilities were higher for clonotypes shared across all four sorted-subset donors than for unshared ones.

In the authors' workflow: ImmunoSEQ yielded junction-only sequences lacking quality scores, so filtering differed. Repertoires were generated with immunoSEQ multiplex PCR, while TCRdb's copy carries only in-frame clones and drops some. V and J calls and clone size are as listed in that table; D and trimming were resolved from the DNA. Among 2 million to 2.5 million clones listed, more than 90% were seen once. The CDR3 length is 13 residues. Germline assignment: CDR1 LNHDA and CDR2 SQIVND (reference sequence). V was clipped by 11 bases and J by 2 bases, with 14 bases between them. This clonotype originated in a man younger than 35 in good health. The chain uses TRBV19 and TRBJ2-3; D not certain. The sequenced material came from naive CD4+ T cells sorted from blood. This sample's subset: CD45RA+ positively selected. The CDR3 region is CAVRAFDTDTQYF. CDR3 bases: TGTGCCGTAAGAGCATTTGACACAGATACGCAGTATTTT.